Listed below are T cell receptor beta chains from one sample, sequenced in a study of blood T cell repertoires in COVID-19. Assay: immunoSEQ multiplex PCR; the TCRdb copy retains only in-frame clones and omits some. The sample includes tens of thousands of clones, roughly 90% seen only once; the top ten take 0.75% to 0.8%. The sample comprised peripheral blood. Receptor source: a woman of 80 years or more with acute or convalescent COVID-19. Each CDR3 is given with its conserved first and last residue. Each record gives: V gene, D gene, clone size, CDR3 length, J gene, CDR3 DNA, CDR3 protein. D genes are given only for firm matches. Not every row has a clone size; where given, it reads once, few, many or a size class.

V: TRBV9
D: TRBD1
size: once
length: 17
J: TRBJ2-6
DNA: TGTGCCAGCAGCGGGACAGGGGGTGGCTCTGGGGCCAACGTCCTGACTTTC
CDR3: CASSGTGGGSGANVLTF

V: TRBV25-1
D: .
size: .
length: 14
J: TRBJ2-4
DNA: TGTGCCAGCAGTGAACCAGGGGGGAGGAACATTCAGTACTTC
CDR3: CASSEPGGRNIQYF

V: TRBV5-6
D: .
size: .
length: 13
J: TRBJ1-1
DNA: TGTGCCAGCAGCCAAGGGGTGAACACTGAAGCTTTCTTT
CDR3: CASSQGVNTEAFF

V: TRBV3-1/TRBV3-2
D: .
size: .
length: 13
J: TRBJ1-1
DNA: TGTGCCAGCAGCCGGTTAGAGAACACTGAAGCTTTCTTT
CDR3: CASSRLENTEAFF

V: TRBV11-3
D: .
size: .
length: 13
J: TRBJ2-3
DNA: TGTGCCAGCAGTCGGAGCGGACCAGATACGCAGTATTTT
CDR3: CASSRSGPDTQYF

V: TRBV19
D: TRBD2
size: .
length: 15
J: TRBJ2-3
DNA: TGTGCCAGTAATCCTACTAGCGGGAGTATAGATACGCAGTATTTT
CDR3: CASNPTSGSIDTQYF

V: TRBV2
D: TRBD2
size: few
length: 15
J: TRBJ2-1
DNA: TGTGCCAGCAGTGAATCCAGCGGGGGAGCGGATAAGCAGTTCTTC
CDR3: CASSESSGGADKQFF

V: TRBV6-2/TRBV6-3
D: TRBD2
size: .
length: 16
J: TRBJ2-5
DNA: TGTGCCAGCAGTTACCTCGGGACTAGCGGGCGGGAGACCCAGTACTTC
CDR3: CASSYLGTSGRETQYF

V: TRBV5-6
D: TRBD1
size: .
length: 18
J: TRBJ1-3
DNA: TGTGCCAGCAGCCCCACCGGGACAGTCTTCTCTGAGGGAAACACCATATATTTT
CDR3: CASSPTGTVFSEGNTIYF

V: TRBV6-1
D: TRBD2
size: .
length: 17
J: TRBJ2-5
DNA: TGTGCCAGCAGTGGCGGAATAGCGGGAGGGCCGTGGGAGACCCAGTACTTC
CDR3: CASSGGIAGGPWETQYF

V: TRBV6-5
D: TRBD2
size: few
length: 14
J: TRBJ2-2
DNA: TGTGCCAGCTCCGGGGGGGGTTGGACCGGGGAGCTGTTTTTT
CDR3: CASSGGGWTGELFF

V: TRBV4-2
D: .
size: once
length: 14
J: TRBJ1-2
DNA: TGTGCCAGCAGCCAAGATCGGGGGGCAGGGGGCTACACCTTC
CDR3: CASSQDRGAGGYTF

V: TRBV9
D: .
size: .
length: 15
J: TRBJ2-7
DNA: TGTGCCAGCAGCGTAGCTACCGAGGATTCTTACGAGCAGTACTTC
CDR3: CASSVATEDSYEQYF

V: TRBV29-1
D: .
size: .
length: 11
J: TRBJ2-1
DNA: TGCAGCGGCCTTATACTCAATGAGCAGTTCTTC
CDR3: CSGLILNEQFF

V: TRBV5-1
D: .
size: .
length: 13
J: TRBJ2-6
DNA: TGCGCCAGCAAGCGTGACGGGGCCAACGTCCTGACTTTC
CDR3: CASKRDGANVLTF

V: TRBV5-4
D: TRBD2
size: .
length: 17
J: TRBJ2-1
DNA: TGTGCCAGCAGCTTCGGGGGAACTAGCGGGAGGGCCTATGAGCAGTTCTTC
CDR3: CASSFGGTSGRAYEQFF

V: TRBV3-1/TRBV3-2
D: TRBD2
size: .
length: 16
J: TRBJ2-7
DNA: TGTGCCAGCAGCCAAGCGAGGAGCGGGATATCCTACGAGCAGTACTTC
CDR3: CASSQARSGISYEQYF

V: TRBV19
D: TRBD2
size: .
length: 16
J: TRBJ2-1
DNA: TGTGCCAGTAGTATACCGGCGACTAGCGGGGCCAATGAGCAGTTCTTC
CDR3: CASSIPATSGANEQFF

V: TRBV2
D: .
size: .
length: 16
J: TRBJ1-2
DNA: TGTGCCAGCAGCCGGACTGGTAGACGTGGTCTGGATGGCTACACCTTC
CDR3: CASSRTGRRGLDGYTF

V: TRBV11-2
D: .
size: few
length: 12
J: TRBJ1-2
DNA: TGTGCCAGCAGCTTGGAGAACTATGGCTACACCTTC
CDR3: CASSLENYGYTF

V: TRBV4-2
D: .
size: .
length: 13
J: TRBJ1-1
DNA: TGTGCCAGCAGCCAAACAGAGGGCACTGAAGCTTTCTTT
CDR3: CASSQTEGTEAFF

V: TRBV25-1
D: .
size: .
length: 17
J: TRBJ1-5
DNA: TGTGCCAGCAGTGGACGGACAGATTTATATAGCAATCAGCCCCAGCATTTT
CDR3: CASSGRTDLYSNQPQHF

V: TRBV19
D: TRBD1
size: .
length: 13
J: TRBJ1-2
DNA: TGTGCCAGTAGCCCGACAGGGGAACTTGGCTACACCTTC
CDR3: CASSPTGELGYTF

V: TRBV4-2
D: .
size: .
length: 14
J: TRBJ1-3
DNA: TGTGCCAGCAGCCAAGAACTCTCTGGAAACACCATATATTTT
CDR3: CASSQELSGNTIYF

V: TRBV6-5
D: .
size: .
length: 12
J: TRBJ2-1
DNA: TGTGCCAGCAGCTTAAACAGGGATTTGTGGTTCTTC
CDR3: CASSLNRDLWFF

V: TRBV3-1/TRBV3-2
D: TRBD1
size: once
length: 19
J: TRBJ2-6
DNA: TGTGCCAGCAGCCTCGTCACAGGGGTGGGGAGCTCTGGGGCCAACGTCCTGACTTTC
CDR3: CASSLVTGVGSSGANVLTF

V: TRBV7-9
D: .
size: .
length: 12
J: TRBJ1-6
DNA: TGTGCCAGCAGCTTAGAGAGGGCCCCCCTCCACTTT
CDR3: CASSLERAPLHF

V: TRBV11-3
D: .
size: .
length: 14
J: TRBJ2-3
DNA: TGTGCCAGCAGCTTCGGGTCAAATTTGGATACGCAGTATTTT
CDR3: CASSFGSNLDTQYF

V: TRBV5-1
D: .
size: .
length: 14
J: TRBJ1-4
DNA: TGCGCCAGCAGCTTGGGTACGGCTAATGAAAAACTGTTTTTT
CDR3: CASSLGTANEKLFF